The present entry profiles one T cell receptor beta chain with its context. CDR1 is KGHSH, CDR2 LQKENI, per germline. V lost 8 bases and J lost 4, with 14 bases in between. This CDR3 has 13 amino acids. This sample was included in a study of blood T cell repertoires in COVID-19. In the study overall: PBMCs, B-cell-depleted T cells, or T cells were the source of the cDNA or gDNA that made up the material.

In the authors' workflow: Estimated nucleated cell counts came from reference gene primer amplification. Clones were sequenced by immunoSEQ multiplex PCR, and TCRdb holds only the in-frame ones, with some missing. That table is the source of V, J and clone size, and D and trimming were worked out from the DNA. The table records about 330,000 clones, over 75% of them present only once. The rearrangement uses TRBV18 and TRBJ1-1; D gene unclear. The clonotype originates from a woman aged 45 to 65 with active or convalescent COVID-19. The sample comprised peripheral blood. The CDR3 sequence is CASQLSTGTEAFF. In DNA, the CDR3 is TGTGCCAGCCAGCTTAGCACGGGCACTGAAGCTTTCTTT.